The source of this TCR beta chain is a study of cytomegalovirus exposure and HLA in healthy donors. Study results and caveats: With further analysis later on, most CMV-associated TCR beta chains appeared HLA-restricted.

CDR1 is KGHSH, CDR2 LQKENI, per germline. The CDR3 is 12 residues long. J was trimmed by 8 bases and V by 6 bases; bases with no gene match: 4. This clone was observed a handful of times. Its antigen is undetermined. The PCR used 60 Vbeta and 13 Jbeta primers. Data came from immunoSEQ multiplex PCR; TCRdb stores just in-frame clones and leaves some out. Here the sample spans about 150,000 clones, around three quarters being singletons. The material sequenced was PBMCs. This sequence was found in a man aged 40-55 years in good health and CMV-seropositive. J is TRBJ2-1 and V is TRBV18; 7 bases agree with TRBD1. The CDR3 nucleotides read TGTGCCAGCTCGCCTCAGGGGGATGAGCAGTTCTTC. Its protein is CASSPQGDEQFF.